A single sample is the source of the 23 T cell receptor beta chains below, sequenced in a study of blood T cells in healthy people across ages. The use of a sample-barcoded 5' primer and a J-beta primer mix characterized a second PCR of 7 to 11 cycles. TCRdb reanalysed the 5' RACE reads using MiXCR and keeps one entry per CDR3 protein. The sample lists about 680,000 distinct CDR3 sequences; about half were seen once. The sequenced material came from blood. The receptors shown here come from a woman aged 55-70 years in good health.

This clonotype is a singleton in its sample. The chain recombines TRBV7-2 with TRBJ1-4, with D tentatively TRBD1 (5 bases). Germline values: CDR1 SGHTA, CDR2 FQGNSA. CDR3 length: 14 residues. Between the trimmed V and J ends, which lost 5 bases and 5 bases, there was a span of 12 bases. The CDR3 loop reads CASSGGGVNEKLFF. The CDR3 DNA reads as TGTGCCAGCAGCGGGGGAGGGGTCAATGAAAAACTGTTTTTT.

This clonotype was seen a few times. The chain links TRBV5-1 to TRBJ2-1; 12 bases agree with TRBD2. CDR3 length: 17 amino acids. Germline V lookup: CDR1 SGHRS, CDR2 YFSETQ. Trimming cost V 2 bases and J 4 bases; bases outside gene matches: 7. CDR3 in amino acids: CASSLFRTSGVYNEQFF. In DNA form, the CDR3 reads TGCGCCAGCAGCTTATTTCGGACTAGCGGGGTGTACAATGAGCAGTTCTTC.

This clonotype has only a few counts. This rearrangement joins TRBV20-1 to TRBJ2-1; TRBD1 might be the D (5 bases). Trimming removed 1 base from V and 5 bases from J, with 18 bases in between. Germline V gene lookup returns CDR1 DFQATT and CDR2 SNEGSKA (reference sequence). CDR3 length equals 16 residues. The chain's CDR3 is CSARATGAVWDNEQFF. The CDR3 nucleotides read TGCAGTGCTAGAGCTACTGGGGCGGTATGGGACAATGAGCAGTTCTTC.

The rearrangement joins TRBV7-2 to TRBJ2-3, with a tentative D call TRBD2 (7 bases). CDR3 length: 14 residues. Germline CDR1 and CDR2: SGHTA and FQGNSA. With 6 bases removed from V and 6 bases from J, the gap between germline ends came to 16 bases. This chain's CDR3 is CASSRPGGLDTQYF. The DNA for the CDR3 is TGTGCCAGCAGTCGTCCGGGGGGCCTTGATACGCAGTATTTT.

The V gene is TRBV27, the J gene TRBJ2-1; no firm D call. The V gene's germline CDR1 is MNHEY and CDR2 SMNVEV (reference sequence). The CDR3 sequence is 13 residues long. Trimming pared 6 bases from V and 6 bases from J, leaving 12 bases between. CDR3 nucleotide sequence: TGTGCCAGCAGATTGACCTACCTCAATGAGCAGTTCTTC. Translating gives CASRLTYLNEQFF.

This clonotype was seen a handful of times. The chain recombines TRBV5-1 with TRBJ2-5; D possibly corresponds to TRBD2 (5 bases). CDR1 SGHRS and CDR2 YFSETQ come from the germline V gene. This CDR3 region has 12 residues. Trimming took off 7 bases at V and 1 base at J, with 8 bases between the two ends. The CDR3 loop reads CASGRSQETQYF. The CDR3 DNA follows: TGCGCCAGCGGGAGATCCCAAGAGACCCAGTACTTC.

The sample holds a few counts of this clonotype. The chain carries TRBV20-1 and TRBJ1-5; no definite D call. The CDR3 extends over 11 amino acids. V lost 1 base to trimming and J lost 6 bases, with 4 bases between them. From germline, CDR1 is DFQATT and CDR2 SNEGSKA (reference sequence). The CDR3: CSARGVQPQHF. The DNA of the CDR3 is TGCAGTGCTAGAGGGGTTCAGCCCCAGCATTTT.

CDR3 in amino acids: CASSYAEGNQPQHF. In DNA, the CDR3 is TGTGCCAGCAGTTACGCGGAGGGCAATCAGCCCCAGCATTTT. The rearrangement uses TRBV6-5 and TRBJ1-5; D unclear. Trimming pared 2 bases from V and 2 bases from J, leaving 7 bases between. The CDR3 sequence is 14 residues long. Germline assignment: CDR1 MNHEY and CDR2 SVGAGI.

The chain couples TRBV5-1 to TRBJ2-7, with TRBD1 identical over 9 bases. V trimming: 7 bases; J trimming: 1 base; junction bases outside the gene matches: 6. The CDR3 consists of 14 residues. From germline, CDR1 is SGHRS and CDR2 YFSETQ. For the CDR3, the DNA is TGCGCCAGCCGCCCCGGGACAGGGTCCTACGAGCAGTACTTC. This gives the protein CASRPGTGSYEQYF.

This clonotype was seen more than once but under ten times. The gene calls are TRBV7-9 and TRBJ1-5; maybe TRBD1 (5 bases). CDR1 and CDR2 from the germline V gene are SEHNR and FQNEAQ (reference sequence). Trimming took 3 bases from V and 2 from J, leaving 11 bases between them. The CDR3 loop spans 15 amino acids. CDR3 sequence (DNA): TGTGCCAGCAGCTTCTCAGGGATGGGCAATCAGCCCCAGCATTTT. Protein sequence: CASSFSGMGNQPQHF. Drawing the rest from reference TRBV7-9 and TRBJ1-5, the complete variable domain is DTGVSQNPRHKITKRGQNVTFRCDPISEHNRLYWYRQTLGQGPEFLTYFQNEAQLEKSRLLSDRFSAERPKGSFSTLEIQRTEQGDSAMYLCASSFSGMGNQPQHFGDGTRLSIL.

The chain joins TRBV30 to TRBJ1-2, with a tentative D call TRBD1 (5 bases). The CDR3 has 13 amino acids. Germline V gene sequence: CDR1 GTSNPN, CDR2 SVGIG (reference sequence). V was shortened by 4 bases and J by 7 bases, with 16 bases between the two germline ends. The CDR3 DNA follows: TGTGCCTGGAACACCGACAGCCCGGGTGGCTACACCTTC. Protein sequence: CAWNTDSPGGYTF. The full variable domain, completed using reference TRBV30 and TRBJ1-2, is SQTIHQWPATLVQPVGSPLSLECTVEGTSNPNLYWYRQAAGRGLQLLFYSVGIGQISSEVPQNLSASRPQDRQFILSSKKLLLSDSGFYLCAWNTDSPGGYTFGSGTRLTVV.

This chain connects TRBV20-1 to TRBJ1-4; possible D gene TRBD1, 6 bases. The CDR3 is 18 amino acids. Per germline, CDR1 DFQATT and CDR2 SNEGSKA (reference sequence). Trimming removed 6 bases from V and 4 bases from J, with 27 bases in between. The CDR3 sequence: CSALRRTGARGGNEKLFF. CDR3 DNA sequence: TGCAGTGCCCTAAGAAGAACAGGAGCGAGGGGGGGTAATGAAAAACTGTTTTTT.

CDR3 sequence reads: CSAGGQGLKEGYTF. DNA of the CDR3: TGCAGTGCTGGAGGACAGGGGCTGAAGGAGGGCTACACCTTC. V and J are TRBV20-1 and TRBJ1-2; TRBD1 aligns across 9 bases. The germline V gene has CDR1 DFQATT and CDR2 SNEGSKA (reference sequence). Losses at the gene ends were 5 bases for V and 8 bases for J; bases not matched to a gene: 12. CDR3 size: 14 residues.

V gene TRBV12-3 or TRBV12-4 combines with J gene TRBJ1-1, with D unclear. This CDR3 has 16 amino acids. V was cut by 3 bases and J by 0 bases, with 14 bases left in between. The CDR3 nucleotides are TGTGCCAGCAGTTTGGCCGGGCGCCGAATGAACACTGAAGCTTTCTTT. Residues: CASSLAGRRMNTEAFF.

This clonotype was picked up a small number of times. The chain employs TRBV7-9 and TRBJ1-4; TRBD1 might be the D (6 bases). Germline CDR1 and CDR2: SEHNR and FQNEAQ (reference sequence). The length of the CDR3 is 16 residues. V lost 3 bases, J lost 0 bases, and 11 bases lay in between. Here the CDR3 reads CASSLGRGATNEKLFF. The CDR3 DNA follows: TGTGCCAGCAGCTTGGGCAGGGGTGCAACTAATGAAAAACTGTTTTTT.

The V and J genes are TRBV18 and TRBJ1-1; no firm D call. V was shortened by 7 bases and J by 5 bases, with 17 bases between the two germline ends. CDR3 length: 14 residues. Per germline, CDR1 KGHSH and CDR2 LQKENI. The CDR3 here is CASFPEVGGTEAFF. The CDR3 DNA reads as TGTGCCAGCTTTCCGGAAGTAGGTGGGACTGAAGCTTTCTTT.

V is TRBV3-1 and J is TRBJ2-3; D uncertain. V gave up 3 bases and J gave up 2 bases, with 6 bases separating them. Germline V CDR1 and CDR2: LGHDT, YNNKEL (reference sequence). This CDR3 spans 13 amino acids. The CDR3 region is CASSHRSTDTQYF. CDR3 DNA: TGTGCCAGCAGCCACCGTTCCACAGATACGCAGTATTTT.

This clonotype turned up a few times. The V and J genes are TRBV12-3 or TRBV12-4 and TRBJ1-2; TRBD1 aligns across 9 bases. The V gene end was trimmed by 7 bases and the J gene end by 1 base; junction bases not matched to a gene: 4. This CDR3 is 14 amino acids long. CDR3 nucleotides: TGTGCCAGCACCCCGGGACAGGGTAACTATGGCTACACCTTC. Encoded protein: CASTPGQGNYGYTF.

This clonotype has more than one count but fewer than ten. The CDR3 DNA sequence: TGTGCCACCAGTCAAGGGAGGATCTCTGGGGCCAACGTCCTGACTTTC. It yields the protein CATSQGRISGANVLTF. V gene TRBV15 combines with J gene TRBJ2-6; D might be TRBD2 (6 bases). V was clipped by 6 bases and J by 0 bases, with 12 bases between them. The CDR3 totals 16 residues. The germline CDR1 and CDR2 sequences are LNHNV and YYDKDF (reference sequence).

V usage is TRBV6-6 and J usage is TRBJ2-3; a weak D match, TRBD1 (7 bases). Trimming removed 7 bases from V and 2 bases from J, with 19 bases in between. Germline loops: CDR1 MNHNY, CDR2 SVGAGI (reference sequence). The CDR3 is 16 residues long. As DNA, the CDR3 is TGTGCCAGCACCCCCCGACCAGGGGGACTCACAGATACGCAGTATTTT. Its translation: CASTPRPGGLTDTQYF.

DNA of the CDR3: TGTGCCAGCAGCCAAGGCAGGGGCACAACAGATACGCAGTATTTT. Protein: CASSQGRGTTDTQYF. The V gene is TRBV4-2, the J gene TRBJ2-3; tentatively, D is TRBD1 (6 bases). This CDR3 is 15 amino acids long. Trimming left V 1 base short and J 3 bases short, with 11 bases between. The V gene's germline CDR1 is LGHNA and CDR2 YNFKEQ.

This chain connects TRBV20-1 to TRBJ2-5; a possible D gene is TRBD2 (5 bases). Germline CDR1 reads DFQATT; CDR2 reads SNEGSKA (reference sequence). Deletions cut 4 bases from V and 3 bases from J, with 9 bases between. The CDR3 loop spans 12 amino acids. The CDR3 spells CSAIVGEETQYF. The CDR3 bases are TGCAGTGCTATTGTGGGAGAAGAGACCCAGTACTTC.

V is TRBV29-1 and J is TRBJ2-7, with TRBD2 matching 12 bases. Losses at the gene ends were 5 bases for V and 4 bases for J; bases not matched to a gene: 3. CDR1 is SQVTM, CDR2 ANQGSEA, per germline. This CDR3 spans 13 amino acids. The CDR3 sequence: CSVPGLAGYEQYF. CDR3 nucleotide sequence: TGCAGCGTTCCAGGACTAGCGGGATACGAGCAGTACTTC.